The 6 T cell receptor beta chains reported below all come from one sample, sequenced in a study of T-cell memory formation after mild COVID-19. Using its own MiXCR run on the 5' RACE reads, TCRdb lists one record per CDR3 protein. The sample has about 400,000 distinct CDR3 sequences, 20% to 30% seen once. The material sequenced was PBMCs or a T cell subset sorted from them (not recorded which). These receptors all come from an adult woman who had mild COVID-19 (a few samples of this study predate the infection). Cell type and time point are not known.

The rearrangement joins TRBV20-1 to TRBJ1-1, with 7 bases lining up with TRBD1. Germline V gene lookup returns CDR1 DFQATT and CDR2 SNEGSKA (reference sequence). V was pared by 6 bases and J by 0 bases, with 4 bases of the junction left unmatched. CDR3 length: 13 amino acids. The CDR3 DNA reads TGCAGTGCCAGCAGGGGGATGAACACTGAAGCTTTCTTT. As protein: CSASRGMNTEAFF.

This clonotype was detected only a few times. The genes are TRBV12-3 or TRBV12-4 and TRBJ2-1; 10 bases line up with TRBD1. Trimming took 6 bases from V and 6 from J; bases not matched to a gene: 5. The CDR3 runs to 14 residues. CDR3 region: CASRGQGRGNEQFF. CDR3 bases: TGTGCCAGCAGGGGACAGGGGAGAGGCAATGAGCAGTTCTTC.

The chain is built from TRBV5-1 and TRBJ2-1; D is undetermined. CDR1 is SGHRS and CDR2 is YFSETQ in the germline V gene. This CDR3 has 12 amino acids. V was trimmed by 2 bases and J by 2 bases, leaving 2 bases between them. The CDR3 loop reads CASSFTYNEQFF. In nucleotides, the CDR3 is TGCGCCAGCAGCTTCACCTACAATGAGCAGTTCTTC.

This clonotype was counted ten times or more. The chain is built from TRBV2 and TRBJ2-3, with 10 bases aligning to TRBD2. Germline CDR1 is SNHLY and CDR2 is FYNNEI. J lost 4 bases, V lost 3 bases, and 7 bases had no gene match. CDR3 length: 16 residues. CDR3 DNA sequence: TGTGCCAGCAGTGAGGGGATAGCGGGAGGACCAGATACGCAGTATTTT. Translating gives CASSEGIAGGPDTQYF.

In its sample, this clonotype was seen a few times. The chain couples TRBV12-3 or TRBV12-4 to TRBJ1-2; TRBD1 matches 7 bases. J lost 1 base, V lost 7 bases, and 9 bases had no gene match. There are 15 residues in the CDR3. This CDR3 is CASTPAGQLNYGYTF. In nucleotides, the CDR3 is TGTGCCAGCACGCCCGCGGGACAGCTTAACTATGGCTACACCTTC.

This clonotype was counted many times. The chain combines TRBV5-1 with TRBJ2-5; 10 positions agree with TRBD2. The germline V gene encodes CDR1 SGHRS and CDR2 YFSETQ. The CDR3 is 15 amino acids. V gave up 1 base and J gave up 4 bases; unmatched junction bases: 4. Here the CDR3 DNA reads TGCGCCAGCAGCTTGAAGCGGGGGGGCCGAGAGACCCAGTACTTC. It specifies CASSLKRGGRETQYF.